The 22 T cell receptor beta chains given below trace back to one sample, sequenced in a study of shared clonotypes between healthy human individuals. TCRdb's copy holds only in-frame clones and misses some; the assay was immunoSEQ multiplex PCR. The repertoire consists of approximately 180,000 clones, with approximately 92% occurring once and the leading ten covering about 0.07%. Sequencing input: naive CD4+ T cells sorted from blood. The subset is: CD45RA+ positively selected. Receptor source: a woman in her twenties or thirties in good health.

The V and J genes are TRBV18 and TRBJ1-1, with 7 bases aligning to TRBD1. V was pared by 2 bases and J by 4 bases, with 7 bases of the junction left unmatched. CDR1 and CDR2 (germline): KGHSH, LQKENI. The CDR3 loop spans 15 amino acids. CDR3 residues: CASSPSSGGTTEAFF. The CDR3 nucleotides read TGTGCCAGCTCACCATCCTCAGGGGGGACCACTGAAGCTTTCTTT.

The chain employs TRBV23-1 and TRBJ2-7, with D unclear. TRBV23-1 is classed as an ORF, of uncertain function. This CDR3 spans 14 amino acids. Trimming cost V 0 bases and J 3 bases, with 9 bases left between them. Here the CDR3 reads CASSQSGPHYEQYF. The DNA for the CDR3 is TGCGCCAGCAGTCAATCGGGCCCTCACTACGAGCAGTACTTC.

V is TRBV9 and J is TRBJ1-1; the match to TRBD1 covers 9 bases. CDR3 length: 16 amino acids. V was clipped by 0 bases and J by 1 base; unmatched bases: 4. The germline V gene encodes CDR1 SGDLS and CDR2 YYNGEE. CDR3: CASSVAPTGGNTEAFF. The DNA for the CDR3 is TGTGCCAGCAGCGTAGCCCCGACAGGGGGGAACACTGAAGCTTTCTTT.

V usage is TRBV2 and J usage is TRBJ1-3, with no clear D. The CDR3 consists of 15 residues. V was cut by 3 bases and J by 0 bases, with 9 bases left in between. Germline V gene lookup returns CDR1 SNHLY and CDR2 FYNNEI. The CDR3 reads CASSEEVPSGNTIYF. CDR3 nucleotides: TGTGCCAGCAGTGAGGAGGTCCCCTCTGGAAACACCATATATTTT.

This sequence joins TRBV18 and TRBJ2-3, with D perhaps matching TRBD1 or TRBD2 (5 bases each). Trimming removed 5 bases at V and 0 bases at J, with 15 bases between. Germline CDR1 reads KGHSH; CDR2 reads LQKENI. The CDR3 has 16 residues. CDR3 sequence reads: CASSSAGTRSTDTQYF. In nucleotides, the CDR3 is TGTGCCAGCTCATCTGCCGGGACCCGTAGCACAGATACGCAGTATTTT.

This chain links TRBV19 with TRBJ2-3; TRBD1 matches 8 bases. The CDR3 is 14 residues long. Germline CDR1 is LNHDA and CDR2 is SQIVND (reference sequence). The junction had 1 base not matched to a gene; V was cut back by 5 bases and J by 0 bases. The CDR3 DNA reads as TGTGCCAGTAGTCGGGACAGGAGCACAGATACGCAGTATTTT. Translation: CASSRDRSTDTQYF. Full variable domain (outside the CDR3, taken from reference TRBV19 and TRBJ2-3): DGGITQSPKYLFRKEGQNVTLSCEQNLNHDAMYWYRQDPGQGLRLIYYSQIVNDFQKGDIAEGYSVSREKKESFPLTVTSAQKNPTAFYLCASSRDRSTDTQYFGPGTRLTVL.

Only one count was recorded for this clone. The chain links TRBV7-2 to TRBJ2-2; D possibly matches TRBD1 or TRBD2 (5 bases each). The CDR3 spans 14 residues. The germline CDR1 and CDR2 sequences are SGHTA and FQGNSA. Trimming stripped 2 bases from V and 6 bases from J, with 10 bases between. The CDR3 bases are TGTGCCAGCAGCTTACCCCGGGACCCCGGGGAGCTGTTTTTT. Its protein product is CASSLPRDPGELFF.

The chain employs TRBV18 and TRBJ1-2, with a possible D match to TRBD1 (6 bases). The V gene's germline CDR1 is KGHSH and CDR2 LQKENI. The length of the CDR3 is 15 residues. The V and J ends lost 0 bases and 4 bases respectively, with 12 bases between them. CDR3 residues: CASSPPTGNPYGYTF. CDR3 sequence (DNA): TGTGCCAGCTCACCACCTACAGGGAACCCCTATGGCTACACCTTC.

As to this clone: Distinct nucleotide sequences in the sample also encode this CDR3. V usage is TRBV28 and J usage is TRBJ1-3; no reliable D call. V gave up 7 bases and J gave up 4 bases, with 2 bases separating them. The CDR3 consists of 10 residues. Per germline, CDR1 MDHEN and CDR2 SYDVKM. The CDR3 loop is CASTGNTIYF. The CDR3, as DNA: TGTGCCAGCACCGGAAACACCATATATTTT.

The chain combines TRBV27 with TRBJ1-5; D remains ambiguous. Trimming shortened V by 3 bases and J by 5 bases, and 8 bases separated the two germline ends. Looked up from germline, CDR1 is MNHEY and CDR2 is SMNVEV (reference sequence). The CDR3 has 13 amino acids. CDR3 sequence reads: CASSFAGYQPQHF. Here the CDR3 DNA reads TGTGCCAGCAGTTTCGCCGGTTATCAGCCCCAGCATTTT.

This clone was seen just once. V usage is TRBV6-1 and J usage is TRBJ1-6; 7 bases agree with TRBD1. V gave up 2 bases and J gave up 10 bases; unmatched junction bases: 2. There are 13 residues in the CDR3. Germline V gene lookup returns CDR1 MNHNS and CDR2 SASEGT. The DNA for the CDR3 is TGTGCCAGCAGTGAACAGGGGGTCTCACCCCTCCACTTT. This sequence encodes CASSEQGVSPLHF.

The rearrangement joins TRBV5-4 to TRBJ1-1; D is possibly TRBD1 (5 bases). Between the trimmed V and J ends, which lost 0 bases and 4 bases, there was a span of 16 bases. The CDR3 has 16 amino acids. Germline-derived CDR1 and CDR2 are SGHNT and YYREEE (reference sequence). CDR3 loop: CASSLAQGTLGTEAFF. CDR3 sequence (DNA): TGTGCCAGCAGCTTGGCCCAGGGTACGCTGGGCACTGAAGCTTTCTTT.

This rearrangement joins TRBV18 to TRBJ2-5, with D possibly TRBD2 on 5 matching bases. V lost 6 bases to trimming and J lost 1 base, with 9 bases between them. The CDR3 consists of 13 residues. CDR1 KGHSH and CDR2 LQKENI come from the germline V gene. CDR3 in DNA: TGTGCCAGCTCTCCGGGGTCCCAAGAGACCCAGTACTTC. The encoded protein is CASSPGSQETQYF.

The V and J genes are TRBV5-1 and TRBJ1-4; possible D gene TRBD1, 5 bases. V was clipped by 5 bases and J by 0 bases, with 14 bases between them. The germline V gene encodes CDR1 SGHRS and CDR2 YFSETQ. The length of the CDR3 is 16 residues. CDR3: CASREGFSATNEKLFF. Written as DNA, the CDR3 is TGCGCCAGCAGGGAGGGGTTTTCTGCAACTAATGAAAAACTGTTTTTT. Complete variable domain (other parts from reference TRBV5-1 and TRBJ1-4): KAGVTQTPRYLIKTRGQQVTLSCSPISGHRSVSWYQQTPGQGLQFLFEYFSETQRNKGNFPGRFSGRQFSNSRSEMNVSTLELGDSALYLCASREGFSATNEKLFFGSGTQLSVL.

V and J are TRBV19 and TRBJ1-1; D gene uncertain. Trimming removed 3 bases at V and 1 base at J, with 9 bases between. The CDR3 has 14 amino acids. Germline CDR1 is LNHDA and CDR2 is SQIVND (reference sequence). CDR3 DNA: TGTGCCAGTAGTATTACTAGGGCGAACACTGAAGCTTTCTTT. Translating gives CASSITRANTEAFF.

V and J are TRBV10-3 and TRBJ2-3, with D possibly being TRBD1 (6 bases). The CDR3 runs to 17 residues. V gave up 3 bases and J gave up 6 bases, with 22 bases separating them. Germline lookup yields CDR1 ENHRY and CDR2 SYGVKD. In nucleotides, the CDR3 is TGTGCCATCAGTGATCCTTACAGGGATCTCCGCGGTGATACGCAGTATTTT. Encoded protein: CAISDPYRDLRGDTQYF.

The chain joins TRBV28 to TRBJ1-5; D is possibly TRBD1 (6 bases). This CDR3 contains 14 residues. Germline assignment: CDR1 MDHEN and CDR2 SYDVKM. V lost 7 bases, J lost 1 base, and 11 bases lay in between. CDR3 amino acids: CASILGGSNQPQHF. Written as DNA, the CDR3 is TGTGCCAGCATTCTAGGGGGAAGCAATCAGCCCCAGCATTTT.

CDR3 in DNA: TGTGCCAGCAGTCCCGACAGGGATTACGATACGCAGTATTTT. Translated, it gives CASSPDRDYDTQYF. The rearrangement joins TRBV6-5 to TRBJ2-3; 7 bases align to TRBD1. Trimming removed 5 bases from V and 6 bases from J; junction bases left unmatched: 8. The CDR3 totals 14 residues. Germline assignment: CDR1 MNHEY and CDR2 SVGAGI.

J is TRBJ2-3 and V is TRBV28; 15 bases align to TRBD2. Trimming took 6 bases from V and 6 from J; bases not matched to a gene: 4. Looked up from germline, CDR1 is MDHEN and CDR2 is SYDVKM. The CDR3 covers 15 residues. The CDR3 DNA is TGTGCCAGCAGGGGACTAGCGGGAGGTGATGATACGCAGTATTTT. This codes for CASRGLAGGDDTQYF.

V gene TRBV28 combines with J gene TRBJ2-7; D possibly corresponds to TRBD2 (6 bases). V lost 2 bases, J lost 1 base, and 12 bases lay in between. Germline-derived CDR1 and CDR2 are MDHEN and SYDVKM. The CDR3 contains 15 residues. The CDR3 sequence is CASSLAAGYSYEQYF. For the CDR3, the DNA is TGTGCCAGCAGTTTAGCGGCGGGGTATTCCTACGAGCAGTACTTC.

This chain links TRBV28 with TRBJ2-1; the match to TRBD2 covers 11 bases. Germline V gene lookup returns CDR1 MDHEN and CDR2 SYDVKM. This CDR3 contains 17 residues. Germline trimming cut 3 bases from V and 2 bases from J; bases unmatched to any gene: 6. As DNA, the CDR3 is TGTGCCAGCAGTTTTCGCGGACTAGCGGGCCCCTACAATGAGCAGTTCTTC. Translated: CASSFRGLAGPYNEQFF.

The chain combines TRBV5-1 with TRBJ2-2; D gene uncertain. CDR3 length: 14 amino acids. Germline V gives CDR1 SGHRS, CDR2 YFSETQ. The V end was cut by 3 bases, the J end by 0 bases, with 6 bases between. In DNA, the CDR3 is TGCGCCAGCAGCTACTCTTCGAACACCGGGGAGCTGTTTTTT. The encoded protein is CASSYSSNTGELFF.